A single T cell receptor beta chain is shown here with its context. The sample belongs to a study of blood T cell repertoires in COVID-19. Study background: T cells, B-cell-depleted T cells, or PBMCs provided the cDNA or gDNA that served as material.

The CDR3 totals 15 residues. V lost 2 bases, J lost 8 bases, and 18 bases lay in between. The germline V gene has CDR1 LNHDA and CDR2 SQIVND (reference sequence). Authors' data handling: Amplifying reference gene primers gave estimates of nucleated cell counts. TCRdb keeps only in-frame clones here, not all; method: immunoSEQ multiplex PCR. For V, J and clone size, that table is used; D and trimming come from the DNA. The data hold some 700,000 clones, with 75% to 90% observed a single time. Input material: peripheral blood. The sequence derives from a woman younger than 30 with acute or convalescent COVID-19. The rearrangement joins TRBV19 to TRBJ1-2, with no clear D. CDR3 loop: CASSIRRGLVGGYTF. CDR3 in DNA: TGTGCCAGTAGTATACGAAGAGGGTTGGTGGGGGGCTACACCTTC.